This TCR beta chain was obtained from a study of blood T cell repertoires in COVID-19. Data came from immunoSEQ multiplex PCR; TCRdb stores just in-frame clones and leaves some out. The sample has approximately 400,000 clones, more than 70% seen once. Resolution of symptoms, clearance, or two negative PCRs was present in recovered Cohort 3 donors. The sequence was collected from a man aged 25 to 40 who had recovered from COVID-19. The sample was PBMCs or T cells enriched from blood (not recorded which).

This CDR3 reads CAWRDRAGYTF. CDR3 nucleotides: TGTGCCTGGAGAGACAGGGCAGGCTACACCTTC. The chain joins TRBV30 to TRBJ1-2; TRBD1 aligns across 7 bases. There are 11 residues in the CDR3. Germline V gene lookup returns CDR1 GTSNPN and CDR2 SVGIG (reference sequence). V lost 3 bases to trimming and J lost 8 bases; unmatched junction nucleotides: 3.